There are many counts of the clone carrying this T cell receptor (beta chain). Antigen unknown. This specimen belongs to a study of CD8+ T cells in alopecia areata. Looking at the study overall: Tofacitinib was taken orally by treated patients, and the dose was 5 to 10 mg twice daily.

Alopecia areata patients gave lesional scalp punch biopsies and peripheral blood samples. Sorting separated CD4+ and CD8+ T cells out of PBMCs. Following RNA extraction, reverse transcription yielded cDNA that acted as the sequencing template. Sequenced by immunoSEQ multiplex PCR; TCRdb stores in-frame clones only, minus some. The repertoire consists of about 140,000 clones, with 45% to 60% occurring once and the leading ten covering over 0.85%. Findings and limits, study-wide: Clarity of TCR sharing across patients fell short of that in mice, possibly HLA-related.

The CDR3 is 15 amino acids. Germline CDR1 reads SGHTA; CDR2 reads FQGNSA. The V and J ends lost 4 bases and 5 bases respectively, with 18 bases between them. This chain connects TRBV7-2 to TRBJ2-7; possible D gene TRBD1, 6 bases. The sequence derives from a human donor with alopecia areata. The sequencing used CD4+ T cells sorted from blood, collected at week 0. The CDR3 nucleotides read TGTGCCAGCAGCTCCTCCGGGACAAATCCCCACGAGCAGTACTTC. Protein: CASSSSGTNPHEQYF.